These T cell receptor beta chains were read from a single sample in a study of cytomegalovirus exposure and HLA in healthy donors. Clones were sequenced by immunoSEQ multiplex PCR, and TCRdb holds only the in-frame ones, with some missing. The sample has about 310,000 clones, roughly 88% seen once; the top ten hold around 0.88%. The sample was PBMCs. Every receptor here comes from a man aged 25 to 40 in good health and CMV-seronegative. Both conserved end residues are part of each CDR3. D genes are given only for firm matches. Clone size, where shown, is once, few, many, or a class for clones that have expanded.

cdr3_aa,cdr3_nt,clone_size,d_call,v_call,j_call
CASSLKTGRYGTQYF,TGTGCCAGCAGCCTGAAGACAGGGAGGTATGGGACCCAGTACTTC,.,.,TRBV5-4,TRBJ2-5
CASSLGTGSREQYF,TGCGCCAGCAGCTTGGGGACAGGGAGCCGCGAGCAGTACTTC,.,TRBD1,TRBV5-1,TRBJ2-7
CASSNNLASYEQYF,TGTGCCAGCTCAAATAACCTGGCCTCCTACGAGCAGTACTTC,.,.,TRBV7-2,TRBJ2-7
CASSLGQGQPQHF,TGTGCCAGCAGTCTTGGACAGGGCCAGCCCCAGCATTTT,.,TRBD1,TRBV6-5,TRBJ1-5
CSVPQPGGYTF,TGCAGCGTTCCTCAGCCGGGAGGCTACACCTTC,.,.,TRBV29-1,TRBJ1-2
CAWSSPEDRGHGNTIYF,TGTGCCTGGAGTTCACCTGAAGACAGGGGGCATGGAAACACCATATATTTT,.,TRBD1,TRBV30,TRBJ1-3
CASSLVAGRGAKNIQYF,TGTGCCAGCAGCTTAGTGGCGGGAAGGGGAGCCAAAAACATTCAGTACTTC,.,.,TRBV13,TRBJ2-4
CAISERSTGDTQYF,TGTGCCATCAGTGAGAGATCGACAGGGGATACGCAGTATTTT,.,TRBD1,TRBV10-3,TRBJ2-3
CASSTRQGTFVAQHF,TGTGCCAGCAGCACCCGACAGGGGACCTTTGTGGCCCAGCATTTT,many,TRBD1,TRBV7-8,TRBJ1-5
CASSPPIPAGGRTGELFF,TGTGCCAGCAGCCCTCCCATCCCGGCGGGGGGGCGAACCGGGGAGCTGTTTTTT,.,TRBD2,TRBV7-9,TRBJ2-2
CASRLQGAYTEAFF,TGTGCCAGCAGGCTACAGGGGGCTTACACTGAAGCTTTCTTT,.,TRBD1,TRBV6-5,TRBJ1-1
CASSDGLAGSNEQFF,TGTGCCAGCAGTGACGGACTAGCGGGGTCCAATGAGCAGTTCTTC,many,TRBD2,TRBV6-4,TRBJ2-1
CASSPTPPTSQETQYF,TGCGCCAGCAGCCCTACCCCACCGACTAGCCAAGAGACCCAGTACTTC,.,.,TRBV5-1,TRBJ2-5
CSVAWTGNNEQFF,TGCAGCGTTGCTTGGACAGGGAACAATGAGCAGTTCTTC,once,TRBD1,TRBV29-1,TRBJ2-1